This entry lists 19 T cell receptor beta chains sequenced from one sample in a study of blood T cell repertoires in COVID-19. The protocol was immunoSEQ multiplex PCR, while the TCRdb copy is restricted to in-frame clones and leaves out a portion. The table shows under 250,000 clones, with approximately 85% occurring only once. What was sequenced was peripheral blood. Every receptor here comes from a woman in her sixties or seventies with COVID-19, enrolled during active disease.

The V and J genes are TRBV5-1 and TRBJ2-3; 7 bases are shared with TRBD2. Trimming at V came to 4 bases and at J to 5 bases, leaving 7 bases not matched to a gene. This CDR3 has 14 amino acids. The germline V gene has CDR1 SGHRS and CDR2 YFSETQ. The CDR3 region has the DNA TGCGCCAGCAGCCCCGAGGGGAGGGGAGATACGCAGTATTTT. It yields the protein CASSPEGRGDTQYF. Filled out from reference TRBV5-1 and TRBJ2-3, the complete variable domain reads KAGVTQTPRYLIKTRGQQVTLSCSPISGHRSVSWYQQTPGQGLQFLFEYFSETQRNKGNFPGRFSGRQFSNSRSEMNVSTLELGDSALYLCASSPEGRGDTQYFGPGTRLTVL.

The J gene is TRBJ1-2, the V gene TRBV6-5; 9 nucleotides match TRBD1. Germline CDR1 MNHEY, CDR2 SVGAGI. The trim removed 6 bases at V and 4 bases at J, leaving 6 bases unmatched. The CDR3 extends over 14 amino acids. CDR3: CASRGQGYGYGYTF. Here the CDR3 DNA reads TGTGCCAGCAGGGGACAGGGTTACGGCTATGGCTACACCTTC.

Notes on this clone: The same CDR3 is also encoded by other DNA sequences in this sample. The V and J genes are TRBV6-5 and TRBJ1-2; D perhaps matches TRBD1 (5 bases). The V end was cut by 2 bases, the J end by 3 bases, with 10 bases between. In germline, CDR1 is MNHEY, CDR2 SVGAGI. This CDR3 is 14 amino acids long. CDR3: CASSYGQGYYGYTF. As DNA, the CDR3 is TGTGCCAGCAGTTACGGCCAGGGATACTATGGCTACACCTTC.

This clone came up a few times. The V call is TRBV9, the J call TRBJ1-1; 8 bases line up with TRBD1. The CDR3 runs to 14 residues. J lost 3 bases, V lost 2 bases, and 3 bases had no gene match. Germline values: CDR1 SGDLS, CDR2 YYNGEE. DNA for the CDR3: TGTGCCAGCAGCGTGACGACAGGGGACACTGAAGCTTTCTTT. This translates into CASSVTTGDTEAFF.

This chain links TRBV11-3 with TRBJ1-1; D gene uncertain. With 5 bases removed from V and 7 bases from J, the gap between germline ends came to 14 bases. Germline CDR1 is SGHNT and CDR2 is YENEEA. The CDR3 has 13 residues. The CDR3 DNA is TGTGCCAGCAGCCGAGGACTGACCGATGAAGCTTTCTTT. As protein: CASSRGLTDEAFF.

This clone was seen only once. The CDR3: CASSHNRGTNTGELFF. Here the CDR3 DNA reads TGTGCCAGCAGCCACAACAGGGGGACGAACACCGGGGAGCTGTTTTTT. The chain links TRBV14 to TRBJ2-2; 8 nucleotides agree with TRBD1. This CDR3 spans 16 amino acids. V lost 3 bases to trimming and J lost 0 bases; unmatched junction nucleotides: 3. Germline V gene data show CDR1 as SGHDN and CDR2 as FVKESK. The whole variable domain, filled in from reference TRBV14 and TRBJ2-2, reads EAGVTQFPSHSVIEKGQTVTLRCDPISGHDNLYWYRRVMGKEIKFLLHFVKESKQDESGMPNNRFLAERTGGTYSTLKVQPAELEDSGVYFCASSHNRGTNTGELFFGEGSRLTVL.

The chain recombines TRBV19 with TRBJ2-5, with D unresolved. CDR1 and CDR2 from the germline V gene are LNHDA and SQIVND (reference sequence). The V gene lost 7 bases and the J gene lost 4 bases, with 10 bases spanning the gap. The length of the CDR3 is 12 residues. CDR3 sequence (DNA): TGTGCCAGTAATGGGCCTTTAGAGACCCAGTACTTC. Residues: CASNGPLETQYF.

The chain carries TRBV4-2 and TRBJ1-4, with D perhaps matching TRBD1 (5 bases). This CDR3 spans 14 amino acids. With 0 bases removed from V and 8 bases from J, the gap between germline ends came to 10 bases. Per the germline V gene, CDR1 is LGHNA and CDR2 is YNFKEQ. CDR3 DNA: TGTGCCAGCAGCCAAGACGGGCAGGGCGAAAAACTGTTTTTT. As protein: CASSQDGQGEKLFF.

This rearrangement joins TRBV29-1 to TRBJ2-5; D is perhaps TRBD2 (5 bases). CDR3 length: 12 residues. In germline, CDR1 is SQVTM, CDR2 ANQGSEA. Between the trimmed V and J ends, which lost 4 bases and 6 bases, there was a span of 12 bases. Here the CDR3 reads CSVGRGMKTQYF. As DNA, the CDR3 is TGCAGCGTTGGTCGGGGTATGAAGACCCAGTACTTC. The full variable domain, in which reference TRBV29-1 and TRBJ2-5 provide the parts outside the CDR3, is SAVISQKPSRDICQRGTSLTIQCQVDSQVTMMFWYRQQPGQSLTLIATANQGSEATYESGFVIDKFPISRPNLTFSTLTVSNMSPEDSSIYLCSVGRGMKTQYFGPGTRLLVL.

The chain recombines TRBV13 with TRBJ1-1, with unresolved D. V was shortened by 5 bases and J by 5 bases, with 9 bases between the two germline ends. Germline CDR1 reads PRHDT; CDR2 reads FYEKMQ (reference sequence). This CDR3 has 12 amino acids. The CDR3 reads CASSSRRTEAFF. CDR3 coding DNA: TGTGCCAGCAGCAGCAGGAGGACTGAAGCTTTCTTT.

The CDR3 loop is CASTPPSGNTIYF. CDR3 nucleotide sequence: TGTGCCAGCACCCCTCCCTCTGGAAACACCATATATTTT. J is TRBJ1-3 and V is TRBV3-1 (or the pseudogene TRBV3-2); no reliable D call. Germline CDR1 is LGHDT and CDR2 is YNNKEL (reference sequence). V was cut by 7 bases and J by 0 bases, with 7 bases left in between. This CDR3 has 13 amino acids.

The V gene is TRBV7-8, the J gene TRBJ1-1, with D perhaps matching TRBD1 (5 bases). The germline gives CDR1 SGHVS, CDR2 FQNEAQ. Trimming took 5 bases from V and 3 from J, leaving 25 bases between them. The CDR3 contains 18 residues. The CDR3 coding sequence is TGTGCCAGCAGCCCACGTTGGGGTCCGGGACGGGAGGACACTGAAGCTTTCTTT. It translates to CASSPRWGPGREDTEAFF.

The V call is TRBV27, the J call TRBJ2-7, with 10 bases lining up with TRBD1. The CDR3 is 15 amino acids. Germline lookup yields CDR1 MNHEY and CDR2 SMNVEV (reference sequence). V was pared by 5 bases and J by 9 bases, with 13 bases of the junction left unmatched. The DNA of the CDR3 is TGTGCCAGCAGTCCCTCCGGGACAGGGGCGATCGGGCAGTACTTC. This gives the protein CASSPSGTGAIGQYF.

The chain uses TRBV19 and TRBJ2-7, with unresolved D. V lost 5 bases and J 2 bases, leaving 13 bases between the germline ends. The CDR3 length is 14 residues. Germline CDR1 reads LNHDA; CDR2 reads SQIVND (reference sequence). CDR3 sequence: CASSVTFSAYEQYF. CDR3 nucleotides: TGTGCCAGTAGTGTGACTTTTTCTGCCTACGAGCAGTACTTC.

Concerning this clone itself: Mismatch with germline at one junction end may stem from a read error. The V gene is TRBV5-4, the J gene TRBJ1-2; 9 bases map to TRBD1. The CDR3 contains 13 residues. The germline V gene has CDR1 SGHNT and CDR2 YYREEE (reference sequence). The CDR3 here is CASSENRGRNVSF. The CDR3 DNA follows: TGTGCCAGCAGCGAAAACAGGGGGCGCAACGTGTCCTTC.

This chain links TRBV7-2 with TRBJ1-5; the D gene is possibly TRBD1 (5 bases). This CDR3 contains 15 residues. CDR1 is SGHTA and CDR2 is FQGNSA in the germline V gene. V was pared by 4 bases and J by 5 bases, with 15 bases between. The CDR3 is CASSSALGADQPQHF. The CDR3 nucleotides are TGTGCCAGCAGCTCCGCTTTAGGGGCCGATCAGCCCCAGCATTTT.

V gene TRBV18 combines with J gene TRBJ1-4, with no clear D. This CDR3 is 13 amino acids long. Trimming pared 5 bases from V and 8 bases from J, leaving 12 bases between. Germline lookup yields CDR1 KGHSH and CDR2 LQKENI. The CDR3 protein is CASSAAGNEKLFF. CDR3 sequence (DNA): TGTGCCAGCTCAGCAGCCGGGAACGAAAAACTGTTTTTT. The full variable domain, with the rest looked up from reference TRBV18 and TRBJ1-4, is NAGVMQNPRHLVRRRGQEARLRCSPMKGHSHVYWYRQLPEEGLKFMVYLQKENIIDESGMPKERFSAEFPKEGPSILRIQQVVRGDSAAYFCASSAAGNEKLFFGSGTQLSVL.

This clone has a single count. V usage is TRBV3-1 (or the pseudogene TRBV3-2) and J usage is TRBJ2-7; 9 bases line up with TRBD1. J lost 11 bases, V lost 0 bases, and 2 bases had no gene match. Germline values: CDR1 LGHDT, CDR2 YNNKEL (reference sequence). The CDR3 contains 12 residues. The CDR3 nucleotides read TGTGCCAGCAGCCAAGATGACAGGGGGGAGTACTTC. Residues: CASSQDDRGEYF.

The chain uses TRBV6-2 or TRBV6-3 and TRBJ2-7, with 7 bases aligning to TRBD1. In germline, CDR1 is MNHEY, CDR2 SVGEGT. The CDR3 extends over 14 amino acids. With V trimmed by 4 bases and J by 3 bases, 6 bases remained unmatched. CDR3 sequence (DNA): TGTGCCAGCAGTTTTCGACAGGGCGTCTACGAGCAGTACTTC. Translating gives CASSFRQGVYEQYF.